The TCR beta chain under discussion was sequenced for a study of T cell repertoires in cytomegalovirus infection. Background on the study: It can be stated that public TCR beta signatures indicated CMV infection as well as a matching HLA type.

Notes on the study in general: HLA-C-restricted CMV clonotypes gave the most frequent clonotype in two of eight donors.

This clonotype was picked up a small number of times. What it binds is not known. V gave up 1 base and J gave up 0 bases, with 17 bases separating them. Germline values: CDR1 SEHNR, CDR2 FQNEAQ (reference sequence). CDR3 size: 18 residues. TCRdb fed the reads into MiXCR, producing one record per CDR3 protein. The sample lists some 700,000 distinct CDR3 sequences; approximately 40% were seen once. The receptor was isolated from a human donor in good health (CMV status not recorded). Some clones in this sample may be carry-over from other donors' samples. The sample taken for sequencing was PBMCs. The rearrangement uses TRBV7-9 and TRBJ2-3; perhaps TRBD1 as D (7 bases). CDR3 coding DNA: TGTGCCAGCAGCTTAGGAGGCGCAGGGGGGCCAAGCACAGATACGCAGTATTTT. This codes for CASSLGGAGGPSTDTQYF.